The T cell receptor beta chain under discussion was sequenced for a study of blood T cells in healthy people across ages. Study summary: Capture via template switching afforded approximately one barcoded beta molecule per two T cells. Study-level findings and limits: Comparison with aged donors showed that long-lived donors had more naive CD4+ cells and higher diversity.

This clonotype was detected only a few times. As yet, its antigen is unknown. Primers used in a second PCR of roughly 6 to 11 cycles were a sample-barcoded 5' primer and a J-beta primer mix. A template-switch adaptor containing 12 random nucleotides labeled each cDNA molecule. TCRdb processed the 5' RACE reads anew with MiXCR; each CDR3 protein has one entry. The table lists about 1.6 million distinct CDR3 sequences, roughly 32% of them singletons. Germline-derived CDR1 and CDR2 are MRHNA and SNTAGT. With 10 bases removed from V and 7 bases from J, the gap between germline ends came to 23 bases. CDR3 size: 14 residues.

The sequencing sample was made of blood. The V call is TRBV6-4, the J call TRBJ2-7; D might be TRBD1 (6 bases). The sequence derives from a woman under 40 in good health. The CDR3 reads CAIAVDRNDKEQYF. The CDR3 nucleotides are TGTGCCATCGCCGTCGACAGGAACGATAAGGAGCAGTACTTC.